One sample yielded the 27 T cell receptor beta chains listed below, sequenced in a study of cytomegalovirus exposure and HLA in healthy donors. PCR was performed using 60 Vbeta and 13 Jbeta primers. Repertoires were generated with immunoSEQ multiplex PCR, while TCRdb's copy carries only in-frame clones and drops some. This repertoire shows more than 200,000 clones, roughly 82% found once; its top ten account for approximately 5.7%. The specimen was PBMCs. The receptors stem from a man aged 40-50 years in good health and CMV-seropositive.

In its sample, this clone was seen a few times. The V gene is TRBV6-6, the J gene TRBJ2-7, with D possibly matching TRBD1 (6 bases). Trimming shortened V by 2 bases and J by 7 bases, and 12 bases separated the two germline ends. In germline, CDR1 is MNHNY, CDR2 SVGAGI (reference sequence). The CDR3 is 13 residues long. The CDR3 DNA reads TGTGCCAGCAGTTACGTGGGGGCTGGGGAGCAGTACGTC. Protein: CASSYVGAGEQYV.

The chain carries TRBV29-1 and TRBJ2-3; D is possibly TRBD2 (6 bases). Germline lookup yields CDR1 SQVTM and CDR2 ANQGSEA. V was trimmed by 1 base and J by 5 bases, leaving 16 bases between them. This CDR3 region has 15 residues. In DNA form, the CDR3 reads TGCAGCGTTGAAGGGACTACCTTTGGGGTAGATACGCAGTATTTT. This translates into CSVEGTTFGVDTQYF.

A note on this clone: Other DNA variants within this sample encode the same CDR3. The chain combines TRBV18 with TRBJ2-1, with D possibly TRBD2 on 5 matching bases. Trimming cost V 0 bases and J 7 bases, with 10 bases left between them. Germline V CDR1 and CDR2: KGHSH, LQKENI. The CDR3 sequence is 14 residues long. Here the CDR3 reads CASSPPPGGNEQFF. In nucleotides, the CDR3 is TGTGCCAGCTCACCACCCCCCGGCGGGAATGAGCAGTTCTTC.

The CDR3 coding sequence is TGTGCCAGCACTCGAAAGGGGACAGGGCTTACTCTCTATGGCTACACCTTC. Translating gives CASTRKGTGLTLYGYTF. The genes are TRBV27 and TRBJ1-2, with 9 bases fitting TRBD1. Germline V gene sequence: CDR1 MNHEY, CDR2 SMNVEV (reference sequence). With 7 bases clipped from V and 4 bases from J, the junction kept 16 bases outside the gene matches. The CDR3 is made up of 17 amino acids.

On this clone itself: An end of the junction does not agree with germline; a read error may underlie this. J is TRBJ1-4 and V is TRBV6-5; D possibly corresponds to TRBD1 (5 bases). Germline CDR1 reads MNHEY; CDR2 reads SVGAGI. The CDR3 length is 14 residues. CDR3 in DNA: TGTGCCAGCAGTTACCTGGGGACTAGTGAAAAACTGTTTTTT. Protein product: CASSYLGTSEKLFF.

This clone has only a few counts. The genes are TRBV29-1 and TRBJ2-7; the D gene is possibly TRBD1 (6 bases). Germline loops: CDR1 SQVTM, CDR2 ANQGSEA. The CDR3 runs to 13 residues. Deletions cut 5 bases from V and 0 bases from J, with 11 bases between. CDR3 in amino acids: CSVPRDNSYEQYF. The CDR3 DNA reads TGCAGCGTTCCCCGGGACAACTCCTACGAGCAGTACTTC.

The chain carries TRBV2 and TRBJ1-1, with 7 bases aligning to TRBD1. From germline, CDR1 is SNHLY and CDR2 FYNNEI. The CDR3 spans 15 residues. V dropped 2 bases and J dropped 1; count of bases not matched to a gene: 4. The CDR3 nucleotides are TGTGCCAGCAGTGAACGACAGGGAGCGAACACTGAAGCTTTCTTT. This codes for CASSERQGANTEAFF.

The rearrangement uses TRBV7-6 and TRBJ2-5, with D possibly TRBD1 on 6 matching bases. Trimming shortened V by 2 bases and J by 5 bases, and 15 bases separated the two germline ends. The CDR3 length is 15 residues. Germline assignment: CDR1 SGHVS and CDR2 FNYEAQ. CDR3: CASSLRHRAGETQYF. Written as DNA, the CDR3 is TGTGCCAGCAGCTTACGGCACAGGGCTGGGGAGACCCAGTACTTC. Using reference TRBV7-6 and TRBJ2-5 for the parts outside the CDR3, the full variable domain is GAGVSQSPRYKVTKRGQDVALRCDPISGHVSLYWYRQALGQGPEFLTYFNYEAQQDKSGLPNDRFSAERPEGSISTLTIQRTEQRDSAMYRCASSLRHRAGETQYFGPGTRLLVL.

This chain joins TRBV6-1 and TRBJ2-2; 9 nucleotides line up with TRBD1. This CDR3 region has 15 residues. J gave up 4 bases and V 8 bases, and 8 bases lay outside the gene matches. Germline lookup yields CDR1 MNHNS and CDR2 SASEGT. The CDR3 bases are TGTGCCAGCCGTACAGGGGGCAGCGGCACCGGGGAGCTGTTTTTT. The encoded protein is CASRTGGSGTGELFF.

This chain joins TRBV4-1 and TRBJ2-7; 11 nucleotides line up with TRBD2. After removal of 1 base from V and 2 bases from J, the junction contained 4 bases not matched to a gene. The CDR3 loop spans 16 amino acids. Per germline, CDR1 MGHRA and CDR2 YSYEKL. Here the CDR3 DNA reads TGCGCCAGCAGCCAAGGGAAGACTAGCGGGACCTACGAGCAGTACGTC. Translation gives CASSQGKTSGTYEQYV.

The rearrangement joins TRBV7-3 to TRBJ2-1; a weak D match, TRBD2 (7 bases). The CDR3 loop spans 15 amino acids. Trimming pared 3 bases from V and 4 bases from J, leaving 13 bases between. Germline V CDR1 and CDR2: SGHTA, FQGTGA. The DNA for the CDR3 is TGTGCCAGCAGCTTCGAGGGGGGGGGTTACAATGAGCAGTTCTTC. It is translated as CASSFEGGGYNEQFF.

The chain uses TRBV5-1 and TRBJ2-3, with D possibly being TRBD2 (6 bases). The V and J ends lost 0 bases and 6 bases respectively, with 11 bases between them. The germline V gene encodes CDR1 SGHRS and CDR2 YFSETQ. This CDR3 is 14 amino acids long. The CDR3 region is CASSLGRGSDTQYF. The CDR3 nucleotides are TGCGCCAGCAGCTTGGGGAGGGGATCGGATACGCAGTATTTT. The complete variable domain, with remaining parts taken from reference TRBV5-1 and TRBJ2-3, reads KAGVTQTPRYLIKTRGQQVTLSCSPISGHRSVSWYQQTPGQGLQFLFEYFSETQRNKGNFPGRFSGRQFSNSRSEMNVSTLELGDSALYLCASSLGRGSDTQYFGPGTRLTVL.

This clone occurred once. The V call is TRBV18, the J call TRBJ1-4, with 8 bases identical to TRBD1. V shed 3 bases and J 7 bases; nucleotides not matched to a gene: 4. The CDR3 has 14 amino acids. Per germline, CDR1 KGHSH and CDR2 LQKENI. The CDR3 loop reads CASSPNRGGEKLFF. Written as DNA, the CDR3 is TGTGCCAGCTCACCGAACAGGGGGGGTGAAAAACTGTTTTTT.

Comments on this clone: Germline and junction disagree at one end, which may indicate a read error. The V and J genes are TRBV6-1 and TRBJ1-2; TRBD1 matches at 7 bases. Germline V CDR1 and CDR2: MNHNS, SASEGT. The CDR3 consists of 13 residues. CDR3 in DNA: TGTGCCAGCAGCGAAGGGGGCTCCTATGGCTACACCTTC. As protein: CASSEGGSYGYTF.

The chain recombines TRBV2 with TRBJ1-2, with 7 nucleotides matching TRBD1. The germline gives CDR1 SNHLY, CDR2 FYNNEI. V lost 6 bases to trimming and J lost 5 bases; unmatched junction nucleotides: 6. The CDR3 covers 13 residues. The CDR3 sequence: CASREGAGYGYTF. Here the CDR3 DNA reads TGTGCCAGCAGAGAGGGGGCAGGGTATGGCTACACCTTC.

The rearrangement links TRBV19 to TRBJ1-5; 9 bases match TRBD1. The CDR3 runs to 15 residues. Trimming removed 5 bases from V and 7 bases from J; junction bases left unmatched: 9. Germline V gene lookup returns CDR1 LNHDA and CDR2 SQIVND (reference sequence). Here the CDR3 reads CASSSWTGTGQPQHF. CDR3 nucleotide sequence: TGTGCCAGTAGTTCCTGGACAGGGACAGGGCAGCCCCAGCATTTT.

CDR3 in DNA: TGTGCCAGCAGCTTAACACGGAGTGGCGGGGAGCTGTTTTTT. Its protein is CASSLTRSGGELFF. The chain has TRBV11-3 and TRBJ2-2, with D hard to call. V was cut by 2 bases and J by 7 bases, with 11 bases left in between. Per the germline V gene, CDR1 is SGHNT and CDR2 is YENEEA. CDR3 size: 14 residues.

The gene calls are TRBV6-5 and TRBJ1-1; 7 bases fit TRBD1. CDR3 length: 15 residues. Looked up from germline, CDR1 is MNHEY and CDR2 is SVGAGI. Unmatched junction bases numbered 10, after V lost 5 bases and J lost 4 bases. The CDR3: CASSTRGAGGTEAFF. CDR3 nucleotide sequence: TGTGCCAGCAGTACACGTGGGGCAGGGGGCACTGAAGCTTTCTTT.

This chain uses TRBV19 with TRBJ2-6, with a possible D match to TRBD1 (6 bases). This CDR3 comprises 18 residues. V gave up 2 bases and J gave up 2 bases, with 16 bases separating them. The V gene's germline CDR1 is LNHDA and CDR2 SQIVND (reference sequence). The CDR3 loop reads CASSIRGQGNTGANVLTF. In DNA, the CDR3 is TGTGCCAGTAGTATACGCGGGCAGGGGAATACTGGGGCCAACGTCCTGACTTTC.

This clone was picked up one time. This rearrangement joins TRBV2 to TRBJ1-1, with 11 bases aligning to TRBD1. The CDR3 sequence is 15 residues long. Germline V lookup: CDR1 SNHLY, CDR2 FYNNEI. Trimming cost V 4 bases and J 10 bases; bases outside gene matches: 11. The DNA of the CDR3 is TGTGCCAGCAGTGTATCTCGGGACAGGGGGAGCGGAGCTTTCTTT. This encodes CASSVSRDRGSGAFF.

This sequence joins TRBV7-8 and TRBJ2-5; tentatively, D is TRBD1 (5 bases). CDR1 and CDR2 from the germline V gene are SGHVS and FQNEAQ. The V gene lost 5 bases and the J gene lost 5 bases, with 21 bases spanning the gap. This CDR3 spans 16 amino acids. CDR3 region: CASSPPATVPMETQYF. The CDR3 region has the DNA TGTGCCAGCAGCCCCCCCGCGACAGTCCCGATGGAGACCCAGTACTTC.

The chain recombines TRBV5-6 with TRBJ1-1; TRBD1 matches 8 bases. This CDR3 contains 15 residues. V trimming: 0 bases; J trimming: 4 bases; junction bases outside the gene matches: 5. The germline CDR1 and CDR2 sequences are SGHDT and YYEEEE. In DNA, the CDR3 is TGTGCCAGCAGCTTGGAGGACAGGGTGGGCACTGAAGCTTTCTTT. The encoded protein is CASSLEDRVGTEAFF.

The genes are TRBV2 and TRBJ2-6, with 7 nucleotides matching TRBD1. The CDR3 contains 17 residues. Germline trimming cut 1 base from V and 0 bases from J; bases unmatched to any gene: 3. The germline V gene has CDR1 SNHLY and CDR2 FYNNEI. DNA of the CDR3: TGTGCCAGCAGTGAAGTGAGGGACAGCTCTGGGGCCAACGTCCTGACTTTC. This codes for CASSEVRDSSGANVLTF.

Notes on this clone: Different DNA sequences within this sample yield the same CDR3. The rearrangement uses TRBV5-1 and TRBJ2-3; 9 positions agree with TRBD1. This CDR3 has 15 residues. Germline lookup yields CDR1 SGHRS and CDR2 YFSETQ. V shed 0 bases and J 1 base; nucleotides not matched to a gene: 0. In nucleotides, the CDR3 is TGCGCCAGCAGCTTGGACAGGGGGCGCACAGATACGCAGTATTTT. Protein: CASSLDRGRTDTQYF.

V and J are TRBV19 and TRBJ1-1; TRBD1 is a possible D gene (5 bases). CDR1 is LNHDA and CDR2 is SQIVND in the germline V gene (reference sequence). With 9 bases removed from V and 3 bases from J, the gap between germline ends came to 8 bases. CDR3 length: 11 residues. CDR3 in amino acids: CASKTDTEAFF. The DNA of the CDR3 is TGTGCCAGCAAGACAGACACTGAAGCTTTCTTT. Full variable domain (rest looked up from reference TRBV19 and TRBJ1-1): DGGITQSPKYLFRKEGQNVTLSCEQNLNHDAMYWYRQDPGQGLRLIYYSQIVNDFQKGDIAEGYSVSREKKESFPLTVTSAQKNPTAFYLCASKTDTEAFFGQGTRLTVV.

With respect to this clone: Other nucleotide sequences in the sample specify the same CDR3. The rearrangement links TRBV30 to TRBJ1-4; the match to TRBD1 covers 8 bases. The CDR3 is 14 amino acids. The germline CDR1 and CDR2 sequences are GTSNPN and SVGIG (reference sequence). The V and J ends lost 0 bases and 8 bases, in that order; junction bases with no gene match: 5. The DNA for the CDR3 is TGTGCCTGGAGTGTGGGCAGGGGGCCCGAAAAACTGTTTTTT. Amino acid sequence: CAWSVGRGPEKLFF.

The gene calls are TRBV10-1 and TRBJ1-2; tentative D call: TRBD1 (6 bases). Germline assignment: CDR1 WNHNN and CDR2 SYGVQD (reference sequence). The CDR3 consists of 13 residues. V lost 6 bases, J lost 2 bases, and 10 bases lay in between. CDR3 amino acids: CASSPDRNYGYTF. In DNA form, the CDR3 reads TGCGCCAGCAGCCCGGACAGAAACTATGGCTACACCTTC.